This TCR beta chain was captured in a study of HIV-infected children after antiretroviral therapy interruption. Trimming cost V 1 base and J 4 bases, with 14 bases left between them. Per germline, CDR1 DFQATT and CDR2 SNEGSKA (reference sequence). The CDR3 has 15 amino acids. The TCR library was built from RNA with a 3' RACE protocol and unique molecular identifiers. Each CDR3 protein is one row after TCRdb ran MiXCR on the 3' RACE reads. Among about 86,000 distinct CDR3 sequences listed, 5.5% to 8.5% were seen once. As to treatment: PENTA 11 planned treatment interruption arm or continuous ART arm. As to this clonotype: The antigen is not known.

Broader study findings: The Gini coefficient of naive CD4+ repertoires rose, returning to baseline by 3 years.

This clonotype originated in a pool of human donors with HIV. Sequencing used CD45RA+ CD4+ T cells from PBMCs, pooled from several time points, obtained from a donor given antiretroviral therapy, either interrupted or continuous. Subset denoted: naive CD4+ CD45RA+ CD45RO- T cells. The chain employs TRBV20-1 and TRBJ2-1; maybe TRBD2 (6 bases). The CDR3 nucleotides are TGCAGTGCTAGAGCAGGTGGAGGGGAGTACAATGAGCAGTTCTTC. This gives the protein CSARAGGGEYNEQFF.